This T cell receptor (beta chain) emerged from a study of CD8 T cells in ankylosing spondylitis. Study-level points and caveats: It was reported that disease-linked clones were significantly enriched in matched ankylosing spondylitis synovial fluid.

As the method for making TCR beta libraries, quantitative 5'-RACE with molecular barcodes was used. TCRdb itself ran the 5' RACE reads through MiXCR, one entry per CDR3 protein. The table lists 35,000 to 45,000 distinct CDR3 sequences, approximately 9.9% of them singletons, with more than 1.3% in the top ten. This clonotype was seen repeatedly, ten times or more. As yet, its antigen is unknown. After removal of 3 bases from V and 1 base from J, the junction contained 6 bases not matched to a gene. CDR1 and CDR2 from the germline V gene are DFQATT and SNEGSKA (reference sequence). CDR3 length equals 16 residues.

The TCR was taken from a male donor with ankylosing spondylitis or in good health (not recorded which). This rearrangement joins TRBV20-1 to TRBJ2-2; 9 bases fit TRBD2. Sequencing was carried out using blood, either unsorted or a sorted T cell fraction (not recorded which). The chain's CDR3 is CSASKQRGENTGELFF. The CDR3 nucleotides read TGCAGTGCTAGTAAACAGCGGGGGGAGAACACCGGGGAGCTGTTTTTT.